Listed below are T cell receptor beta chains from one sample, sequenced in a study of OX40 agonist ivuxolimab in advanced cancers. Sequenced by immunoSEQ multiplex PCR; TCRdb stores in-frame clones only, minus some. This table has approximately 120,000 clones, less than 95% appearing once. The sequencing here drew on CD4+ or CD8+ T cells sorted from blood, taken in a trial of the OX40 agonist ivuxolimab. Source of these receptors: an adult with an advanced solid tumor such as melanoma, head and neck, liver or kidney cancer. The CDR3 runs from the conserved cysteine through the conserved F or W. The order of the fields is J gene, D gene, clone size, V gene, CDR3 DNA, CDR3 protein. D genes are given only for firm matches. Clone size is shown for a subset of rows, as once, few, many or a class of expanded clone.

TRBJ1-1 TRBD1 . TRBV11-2 TGTGCCAGCAGCTTAGCCGGAGCAGGGGGAATAGGTGAAGCTTTCTTT CASSLAGAGGIGEAFF
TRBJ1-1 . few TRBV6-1 TGTGCCAGCAGTGAAAGGAGGGTAAGAGGTGAAGCTTTCTTT CASSERRVRGEAFF
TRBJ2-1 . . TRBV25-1 TGTGCCAGCAGTGACGGGGTTTCCAGCATGAATGAGCAGTTCTTC CASSDGVSSMNEQFF
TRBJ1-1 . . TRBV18 TGTGCCAGCTCACTGGTTACAGGGAACACTGAAGCTTTCTTT CASSLVTGNTEAFF
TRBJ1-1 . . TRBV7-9 TGTGCCAGCAGCTTCGACAGGAGGAACACTGAAGCTTTCTTT CASSFDRRNTEAFF
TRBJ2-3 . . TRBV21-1 TGTGCCAGTATATCCCTTCCCACTAGCGGAACCACAGATACGCAGTATTTT CASISLPTSGTTDTQYF
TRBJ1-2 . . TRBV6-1 TGTGCCAGCAGGACCACAGGGACCTATGGCTACACCTTC CASRTTGTYGYTF
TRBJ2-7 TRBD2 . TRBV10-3 TGTGCCATCAGTTTAGCGGGGGGACTATACGAGCAGTACTTC CAISLAGGLYEQYF
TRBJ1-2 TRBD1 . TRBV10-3 TGTGCCATCAGTGAGCCGGACAGGGGGCGCGACGGCTACACCTTC CAISEPDRGRDGYTF
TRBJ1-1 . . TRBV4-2 TGTGCCAGCAGCCTGATCCGGGAGAACACTGAAGCTTTCTTT CASSLIRENTEAFF
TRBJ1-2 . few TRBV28 TGTGCCAGCAGCCCCCAAGGAGGGAACTATGGCTACACCTTC CASSPQGGNYGYTF
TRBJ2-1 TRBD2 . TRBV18 TGTGCCAGCTCGAAAACCGCTAGCGGACTAGGAGGTTACAATGAGCAGTTCTTC CASSKTASGLGGYNEQFF
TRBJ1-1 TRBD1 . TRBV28 TGTGCCAGCAGCCTAGGGGGGACAGGGAACACTGAAGCTTTCTTT CASSLGGTGNTEAFF
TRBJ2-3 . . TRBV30 TGTGCCTGGAACCTCGGACATAGCACAGATACGCAGTATTTT CAWNLGHSTDTQYF
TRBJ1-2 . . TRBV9 TGTGCCAGCAGCGCGAGGGGGGACATTTACTATGGCTACACCTTC CASSARGDIYYGYTF
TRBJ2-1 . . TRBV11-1 TGTGCCAGCAGCTTAAGGACGGACTGGGGCAATGAGCAGTTCTTC CASSLRTDWGNEQFF
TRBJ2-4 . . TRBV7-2 TGTGCCAGCAGCTGGGGACTTTCCCTAGCCAAAAACATTCAGTACTTC CASSWGLSLAKNIQYF
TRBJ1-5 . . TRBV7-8 TGTGCCAGCAGCTTAGCGCCGGGCCATCAGCCCCAGCATTTT CASSLAPGHQPQHF
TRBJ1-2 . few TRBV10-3 TGTGCCATCAGTGATAGGGGGGGCAACTATGGCTACACCTTC CAISDRGGNYGYTF
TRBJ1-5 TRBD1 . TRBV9 TGTGCCAGCAGCGTGCGGGACAGCGTCAATCAGCCCCAGCATTTT CASSVRDSVNQPQHF
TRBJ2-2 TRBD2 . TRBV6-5 TGTGCCAGCAGCCCCCGGGGGGAGGGGACCGGGGAGCTGTTTTTT CASSPRGEGTGELFF
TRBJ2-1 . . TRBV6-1 TGTGCCAGCAGTGAAGGAACGCCCAGCCCAGAGCAGTTCTTC CASSEGTPSPEQFF
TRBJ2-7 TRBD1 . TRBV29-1 TGCAGCGTTCCCGGGGACAGGGTCTACGAGCAGTACTTC CSVPGDRVYEQYF
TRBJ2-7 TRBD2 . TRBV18 TGTGCCAGCTCCTGGGCTAGCGGGGCCTACGAGCAGTACTTC CASSWASGAYEQYF
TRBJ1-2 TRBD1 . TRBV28 TGTGCCAGCAGGAGGGGACAGGGGAATTATGGCTACACCTTC CASRRGQGNYGYTF
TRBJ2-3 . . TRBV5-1 TGCGCCAGCAGCTTAAGTTGGGGCACAGATACGCAGTATTTT CASSLSWGTDTQYF
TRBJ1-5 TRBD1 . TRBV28 TGTGCCAGCAGAACCGGGGACAGGATAAATCAGCCCCAGCATTTT CASRTGDRINQPQHF
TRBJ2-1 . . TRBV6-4 TGTGCCAGCAGTGACTCCCCGGACAGAACACACAATGAGCAGTTCTTC CASSDSPDRTHNEQFF
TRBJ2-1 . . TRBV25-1 TGTGCCAGCAGTGAGGGGTTAGGGCAGTTCTTC CASSEGLGQFF
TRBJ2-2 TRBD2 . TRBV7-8 TGTGCCAGCAGCCAGTCCGGCGGGAGTAATCCCCGGGAGCTGTTTTTT CASSQSGGSNPRELFF
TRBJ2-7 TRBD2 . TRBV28 TGTGCCAGCAGTCCCCCAGCGGGAGTCAACGAGCAGTACTTC CASSPPAGVNEQYF
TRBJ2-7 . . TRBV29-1 TGCAGCGTTGAAGCAACCTACGAGCAGTACTTC CSVEATYEQYF
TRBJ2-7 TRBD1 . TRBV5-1 TGCGCCAGCAGCGAGACAGGGCTTAGCTCCTACGAGCAGTACTTC CASSETGLSSYEQYF
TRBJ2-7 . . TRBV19 TGTGCCAGTAGTAGGGAACACCTGACCTCCTACGAGCAGTACTTC CASSREHLTSYEQYF
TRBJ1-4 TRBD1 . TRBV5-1 TGCGCCAGCAGCTTTCTGACAGGGGACGGTGAAAAACTGTTTTTT CASSFLTGDGEKLFF
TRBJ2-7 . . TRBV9 TGTGCCAGCAGTTCAGGGTGGGAGCAGTACTTC CASSSGWEQYF
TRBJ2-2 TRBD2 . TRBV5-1 TGCGCCAGCAGCTCCGCCTTACCTAGCGGGTGGGACACCGGGGAGCTGTTTTTT CASSSALPSGWDTGELFF
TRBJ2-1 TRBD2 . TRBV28 TGTGCCAGCAGGGGGACTAGCGGGTTCTCCTACAATGAGCAGTTCTTC CASRGTSGFSYNEQFF
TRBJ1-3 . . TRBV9 TGTGCCAGCGCCATGGGGGGTGGGTCTGGAAACACCATATATTTT CASAMGGGSGNTIYF
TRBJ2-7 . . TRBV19 TGTGCCAGTAGTATCGGGGCTAGCAGACAGCCCTACGAGCAGTACTTC CASSIGASRQPYEQYF
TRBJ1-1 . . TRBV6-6 TGTGCCAGCAGTTACTCTACAGGGCGGACTGAAGCTTTCTTT CASSYSTGRTEAFF
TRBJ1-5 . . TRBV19 TGTGCCAGTAGTATCGGGGGGGCTGGCAATCAGCCCCAGCATTTT CASSIGGAGNQPQHF
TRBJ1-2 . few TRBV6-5 TGTGCCAGCAGTTTAGGAGGCACTTCGAACTATGGCTACACCTTC CASSLGGTSNYGYTF
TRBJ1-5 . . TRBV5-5 TGTGCCAGCAGTTTAGACGGAGGGTCCAATCAGCCCCAGCATTTT CASSLDGGSNQPQHF
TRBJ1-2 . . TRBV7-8 TGTGCCAGCAGCTTAGAACCCGCGGGCTATGGCTACACCTTC CASSLEPAGYGYTF
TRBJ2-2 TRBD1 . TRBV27 TGTGCCAGCAGTTTATTCGGGACAGGGTATAAACGGAACACCGGGGAGCTGTTTTTT CASSLFGTGYKRNTGELFF
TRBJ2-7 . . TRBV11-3 TGTGCCAGCAGCTCGGCAGGGGCCTACGAGCAGTACTTC CASSSAGAYEQYF
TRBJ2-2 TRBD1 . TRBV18 TGTGCCAGCTCACCAGTGGGACAGACGAACACCGGGGAGCTGTTTTTT CASSPVGQTNTGELFF
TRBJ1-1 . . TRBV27 TGTGCCAGCAGTCCCACGGTAGTCGGAAGCACTGAAGCTTTCTTT CASSPTVVGSTEAFF
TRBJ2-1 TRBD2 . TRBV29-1 TGCAGCGCATCTAGCGGGAGGGCCGGGCAGTTCTTC CSASSGRAGQFF
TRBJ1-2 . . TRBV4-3 TGCGCCAGCAGCCAAGACTGGGGGGGGAACTATGGCTACACCTTC CASSQDWGGNYGYTF
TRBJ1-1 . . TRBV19 TGTGCCAGTAGTATAGACGGGGAGAACATGAACACTGAAGCTTTCTTT CASSIDGENMNTEAFF
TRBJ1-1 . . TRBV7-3 TGTGCCAGCAGCCCCCGAGGCAGCACTGAAGCTTTCTTT CASSPRGSTEAFF
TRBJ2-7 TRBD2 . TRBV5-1 TGCGCCAGCAGCTTGGCTAGCGGGGATGCCTACGAGCAGTACTTC CASSLASGDAYEQYF
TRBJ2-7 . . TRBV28 TGTGCCAGCGCCTTAGTGGAGGGGGGCTCCTACGAGCAGTACTTC CASALVEGGSYEQYF